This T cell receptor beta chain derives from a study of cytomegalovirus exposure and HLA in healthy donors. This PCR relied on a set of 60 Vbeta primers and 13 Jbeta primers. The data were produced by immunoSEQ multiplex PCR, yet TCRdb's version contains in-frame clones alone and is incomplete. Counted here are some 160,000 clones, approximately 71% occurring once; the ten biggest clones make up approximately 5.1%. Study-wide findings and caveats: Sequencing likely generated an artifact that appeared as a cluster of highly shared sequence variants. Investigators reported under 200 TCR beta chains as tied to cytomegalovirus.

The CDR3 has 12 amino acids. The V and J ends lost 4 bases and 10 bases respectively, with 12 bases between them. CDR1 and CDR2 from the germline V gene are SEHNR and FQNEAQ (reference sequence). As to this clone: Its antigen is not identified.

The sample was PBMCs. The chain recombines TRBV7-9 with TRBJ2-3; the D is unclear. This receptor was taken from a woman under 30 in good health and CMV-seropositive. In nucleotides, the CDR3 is TGTGCCAGCAGCTCCCCTTATGGGCCGCAGTATTTT. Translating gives CASSSPYGPQYF.